This is a list of T cell receptor beta chains from one sample in a study of blood T cells in healthy people across ages. MiXCR, run by TCRdb on the 5' RACE reads, gives a single entry per CDR3 protein. The sample lists 700,000 to 950,000 distinct CDR3 sequences, about three fifths seen once, with around 20% in the top ten. The specimen sequenced was blood. Source of these receptors: a man aged 25-45 years in good health. Both conserved end residues are part of each CDR3. Each record gives: J gene, D gene, V gene, clone size, CDR3 DNA, CDR3 protein. The D gene is left open where the match is weak. Where a row states a size, it is once, few, many or the class of an expanded clone; other rows omit it.

TRBJ1-5,TRBD1,TRBV9,NA,TGTGCCAGCAGCACAGGGGCGGGTCCGGGTCAGCCCCAGCATTTT,CASSTGAGPGQPQHF
TRBJ2-7,NA,TRBV14,few,TGTGCCAGCAGCTTCCCGGGGAGGGGGTTATACGAGCAGTACTTC,CASSFPGRGLYEQYF
TRBJ2-5,NA,TRBV15,few,TGTGCCACCAGCAGTGACAGCAAAGAGACCCAGTACTTC,CATSSDSKETQYF
TRBJ2-2,NA,TRBV7-9,NA,TGTGCCAGCAGCTCAGCTAATGCAGGGAACACCGGGGAGCTGTTTTTT,CASSSANAGNTGELFF
TRBJ2-1,NA,TRBV20-1,NA,TGCAGTGCTAGCTTTACTAGCAACGAGCAGTTCTTC,CSASFTSNEQFF
TRBJ2-7,NA,TRBV6-5,NA,TGTGCCAGCAGTTCCCACAGCAAGCAGTACTTC,CASSSHSKQYF
TRBJ2-7,NA,TRBV5-1,few,TGCGCCAGCAGCTTGGATCCCGGGACCACCTACGAGCAGTACTTC,CASSLDPGTTYEQYF
TRBJ2-3,NA,TRBV2,NA,TGTGCCAGCAGTGATAACGCAGATACGCAGTATTTT,CASSDNADTQYF
TRBJ2-1,TRBD2,TRBV4-1,NA,TGCGCCAGCAGCCAAGACCCCGCGCTAGCGGGGTACAATGAGCAGTTCTTC,CASSQDPALAGYNEQFF
TRBJ2-1,TRBD1,TRBV7-3,NA,TGTGCCAGCAGCGTCGATGCTGGGACAGGGGCCAACAATGAGCAGTTCTTC,CASSVDAGTGANNEQFF
TRBJ2-1,NA,TRBV4-1,NA,TGCGCCAGCAGCCGGGGACCAGCGAGGAGGAATGAGCAGTTCTTC,CASSRGPARRNEQFF
TRBJ2-1,NA,TRBV3-1,NA,TGTGCCAGCAGCCAAATACGTGGCAATGAGCAGTTCTTC,CASSQIRGNEQFF
TRBJ2-1,TRBD2,TRBV28,NA,TGTGCCAGCAGTCTGTCCCCCGGGACTAGCGTACACAATGAGCAGTTCTTC,CASSLSPGTSVHNEQFF
TRBJ2-1,TRBD2,TRBV7-2,NA,TGTGCCAGCAGCCGTCCTAGCGGGAGCTTAGGCTACAATGAGCAGTTCTTC,CASSRPSGSLGYNEQFF
TRBJ2-7,NA,TRBV7-3,few,TGTGCCAGCAGCTTGGGACCGTCTACCTACGAGCAGTACTTC,CASSLGPSTYEQYF
TRBJ2-3,NA,TRBV7-2,NA,TGTGCCAGCCTTCAGACGCAGTATTTT,CASLQTQYF
TRBJ1-2,NA,TRBV6-5,once,TGTGCCAGCAGTTACTTGTCAGGGAGAAACTATGGCTACACCTTC,CASSYLSGRNYGYTF
TRBJ2-4,TRBD2,TRBV2,NA,TGTGCCAGCAGTGTTAGCGGGGGGGCCGGGGCCAAAAACATTCAGTACTTC,CASSVSGGAGAKNIQYF
TRBJ2-5,NA,TRBV7-6,NA,TGTGCCAGCAGCTTATCGACGGGGCTAATGGAGACCCAGTACTTC,CASSLSTGLMETQYF
TRBJ2-1,TRBD2,TRBV29-1,NA,TGCAGCGTTGAACTCGGGAGGGGATTCAATGAGCAGTTCTTC,CSVELGRGFNEQFF
TRBJ2-5,NA,TRBV15,NA,TGTGCCACCAGCAGAGGCGGCGGGCGACAAGAGACCCAGTACTTC,CATSRGGGRQETQYF
TRBJ2-1,NA,TRBV20-1,NA,TGCAGTGGGTGGGCTAGCGCCGACAATGAGCAGTTCTTC,CSGWASADNEQFF
TRBJ2-3,NA,TRBV20-1,few,TGCAGTGCTAGAGATGGCGCCAGCACAGATACGCAGTATTTT,CSARDGASTDTQYF
TRBJ2-4,TRBD2,TRBV20-1,NA,TGCAGTGCTAGGTTTCCGGGAGGGAGAAACATTCAGTACTTC,CSARFPGGRNIQYF
TRBJ2-7,NA,TRBV4-3,NA,TGCGCCAGCAGCCAAGAAGCCACATCCCGATACGAGCAGTACTTC,CASSQEATSRYEQYF
TRBJ2-7,NA,TRBV7-2,NA,TGTGCCAGCAGCTCTGACGTCACGCAAGGGTCCTACGAGCAGTACTTC,CASSSDVTQGSYEQYF
TRBJ2-1,NA,TRBV7-3,NA,TGTGCCAGCAGCTCTAAGGGGCGTGATGTGGCCTACAATGAGCAGTTCTTC,CASSSKGRDVAYNEQFF
TRBJ2-4,NA,TRBV29-1,NA,TGCAGCGTTGGGGATTCCAGACCCCTAGCCAAAAACATTCAGTACTTC,CSVGDSRPLAKNIQYF
TRBJ2-1,NA,TRBV6-2/TRBV6-3,NA,TGTGCCAGCAAAGGGCGTAGTTACAATGAGCAGTTCTTC,CASKGRSYNEQFF
TRBJ1-6,NA,TRBV12-3/TRBV12-4,NA,TGTGCCAGCAGTTCCAGATCGGAGAATTCACCCCTCCACTTT,CASSSRSENSPLHF
TRBJ1-2,NA,TRBV7-2,NA,TGTGCCAGCAGACAGTATGGCTACACCTTC,CASRQYGYTF
TRBJ1-5,TRBD1,TRBV20-1,NA,TGCAGTGCTAGAGCCACGGGACAGCGATATCAGCCCCAGCATTTT,CSARATGQRYQPQHF
TRBJ2-4,TRBD1,TRBV6-5,few,TGTGCCAGCAGCAACCCAACAACGGGACAGAAAAACATTCAGTACTTC,CASSNPTTGQKNIQYF
TRBJ2-5,NA,TRBV19,NA,TGTGCCAGTAGTAAGGACCGGGGAGAAGAGACCCAGTACTTC,CASSKDRGEETQYF
TRBJ2-3,NA,TRBV10-3,few,TGTGCCATCAGTGAAGGCACAGATACGCAGTATTTT,CAISEGTDTQYF
TRBJ2-7,NA,TRBV6-1,NA,TGTGCCAGCGCGGGGTGGCGACACTACGAGCAGTACTTC,CASAGWRHYEQYF
TRBJ1-3,TRBD1,TRBV10-3,many,TGTGCCATCAGTCCGGGACAGGGGGCGAGGGGAAACACCATATATTTT,CAISPGQGARGNTIYF
TRBJ2-5,NA,TRBV6-5,NA,TGTGCCAGCAGTTCCACACTGTCGGAGCAGTACTTC,CASSSTLSEQYF
TRBJ2-2,NA,TRBV6-2/TRBV6-3,NA,TGTGCCAGCAGTTTCTTTATACAAAAGCGGTTGGACACCGGGGAGCTGTTTTTT,CASSFFIQKRLDTGELFF
TRBJ1-2,NA,TRBV4-2,NA,TGTGCCAGCAGCCAAGAGTCCACCGGTACAGGAGCTGGCTACACCTTC,CASSQESTGTGAGYTF
TRBJ2-5,NA,TRBV25-1,few,TGTGCCAGCAGTGAATACGAAGGCAGATTAGAGACCCAGTACTTC,CASSEYEGRLETQYF
TRBJ2-7,NA,TRBV21-1,few,TGTGCCAGCAGCAAAGAGGGCCGTTCAACCGGGTACGAGCAGTACTTC,CASSKEGRSTGYEQYF
TRBJ1-2,NA,TRBV20-1,NA,TGCAGTGCGGGGGCGCAACTAGGGCTCTGGTATGGCTACACCTTC,CSAGAQLGLWYGYTF
TRBJ2-7,NA,TRBV4-1,few,TGCGCCAGCAGCCAAGAAGGTTCGGCACCTCGGCAGTACTTC,CASSQEGSAPRQYF